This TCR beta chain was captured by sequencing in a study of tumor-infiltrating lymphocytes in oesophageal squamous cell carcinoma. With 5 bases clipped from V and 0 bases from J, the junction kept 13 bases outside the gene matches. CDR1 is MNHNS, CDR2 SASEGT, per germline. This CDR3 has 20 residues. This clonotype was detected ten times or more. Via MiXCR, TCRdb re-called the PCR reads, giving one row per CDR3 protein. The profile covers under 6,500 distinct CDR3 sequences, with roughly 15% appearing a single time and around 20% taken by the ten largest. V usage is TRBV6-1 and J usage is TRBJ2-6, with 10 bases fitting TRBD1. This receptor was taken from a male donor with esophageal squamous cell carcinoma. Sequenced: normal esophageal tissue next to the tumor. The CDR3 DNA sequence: TGTGCCAGCAGTCCCCGTGGGACAGGGGAACGTGGCTCTGGGGCCAACGTCCTGACTTTC. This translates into CASSPRGTGERGSGANVLTF.